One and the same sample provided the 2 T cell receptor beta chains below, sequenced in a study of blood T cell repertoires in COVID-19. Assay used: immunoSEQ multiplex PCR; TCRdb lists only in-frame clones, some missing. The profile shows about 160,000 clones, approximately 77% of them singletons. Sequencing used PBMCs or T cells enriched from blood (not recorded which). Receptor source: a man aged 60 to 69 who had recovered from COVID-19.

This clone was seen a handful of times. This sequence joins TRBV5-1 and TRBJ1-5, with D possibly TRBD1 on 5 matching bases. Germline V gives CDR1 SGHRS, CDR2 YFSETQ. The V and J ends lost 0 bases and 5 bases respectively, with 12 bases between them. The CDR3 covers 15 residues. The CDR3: CASSLAGMGDQPQHF. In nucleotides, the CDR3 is TGCGCCAGCAGCTTGGCAGGGATGGGCGATCAGCCCCAGCATTTT.

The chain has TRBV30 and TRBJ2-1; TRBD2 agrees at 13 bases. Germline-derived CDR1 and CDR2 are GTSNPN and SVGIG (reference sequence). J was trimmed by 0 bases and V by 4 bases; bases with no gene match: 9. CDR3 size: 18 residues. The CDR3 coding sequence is TGTGCCTGGAAAGGACTAGCGGGGGCCTATAGCTCCTACAATGAGCAGTTCTTC. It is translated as CAWKGLAGAYSSYNEQFF.